The next 24 T cell receptor beta chains were all read from a single sample in a study of blood T cell repertoires in COVID-19. The method was immunoSEQ multiplex PCR; TCRdb's version includes in-frame clones alone and lacks a portion of them. The table includes 300,000 to 400,000 clones, around 80% detected once. Sequences were obtained from peripheral blood. The receptors were sampled from a man aged 25 to 40 with active or convalescent COVID-19.

The chain links TRBV30 to TRBJ2-7, with 10 bases identical to TRBD1. The ends lost 3 bases at V and 2 bases at J; junction bases unmatched: 4. The CDR3 is made up of 14 amino acids. Germline V CDR1 and CDR2: GTSNPN, SVGIG (reference sequence). CDR3 protein: CAWRRTGGTYEQYF. The CDR3, as DNA: TGTGCCTGGAGAAGGACAGGGGGGACCTACGAGCAGTACTTC.

The chain joins TRBV4-1 to TRBJ2-3; 9 bases line up with TRBD1. With V trimmed by 0 bases and J by 3 bases, 4 bases remained unmatched. The CDR3 totals 16 residues. Germline V gives CDR1 MGHRA, CDR2 YSYEKL. CDR3 sequence reads: CASSQDRTGVTDTQYF. The CDR3 DNA reads as TGCGCCAGCAGCCAAGATCGGACAGGGGTTACAGATACGCAGTATTTT.

The chain recombines TRBV28 with TRBJ1-4; 9 bases line up with TRBD1. Germline CDR1 is MDHEN and CDR2 is SYDVKM. After removal of 4 bases from V and 8 bases from J, the junction contained 5 bases not matched to a gene. The CDR3 contains 14 residues. This chain's CDR3 is CASSYPGQGEKLFF. The CDR3, as DNA: TGTGCCAGCAGTTACCCGGGACAGGGAGAAAAACTGTTTTTT.

The rearrangement joins TRBV18 to TRBJ2-1, with 7 bases that match TRBD2. The CDR3 covers 15 residues. With 6 bases clipped from V and 9 bases from J, the junction kept 14 bases outside the gene matches. Germline V gives CDR1 KGHSH, CDR2 LQKENI. CDR3 residues: CASSGWTGGLGEQFF. The CDR3 nucleotides read TGTGCCAGCTCTGGATGGACGGGAGGTCTGGGTGAGCAGTTCTTC.

This chain connects TRBV7-3 to TRBJ2-3; weak D call: TRBD2 (5 bases). Germline-derived CDR1 and CDR2 are SGHTA and FQGTGA. Trimming shortened V by 3 bases and J by 3 bases, and 13 bases separated the two germline ends. The CDR3 length is 15 residues. CDR3 sequence reads: CASSLGSSRTDTQYF. The CDR3 DNA follows: TGTGCCAGCAGCTTGGGGAGCAGTCGGACAGATACGCAGTATTTT.

CDR3 bases: TGTGCCACCAGTGAGAGTGGTTCAAACAATGAGCAGTTCTTC. This gives the protein CATSESGSNNEQFF. This chain uses TRBV24-1 with TRBJ2-1; D gene unclear. Per the germline V gene, CDR1 is KGHDR and CDR2 is SFDVKD. Between the trimmed V and J ends, which lost 4 bases and 5 bases, there was a span of 11 bases. CDR3 length: 14 residues.

The chain is built from TRBV11-1 and TRBJ2-5, with D perhaps matching TRBD2 (6 bases). Per germline, CDR1 SGHAT and CDR2 FQDESV (reference sequence). Trimming removed 5 bases at V and 3 bases at J, with 19 bases between. This CDR3 is built from 16 residues. The CDR3: CASSLGTRGPEETQYF. In DNA form, the CDR3 reads TGTGCCAGCAGCCTAGGGACTCGGGGTCCAGAAGAGACCCAGTACTTC.

The chain carries TRBV21-1 and TRBJ2-1; whether TRBD1, the table's D call, matches the DNA was not checked. TRBV21-1 is a listed pseudogene. The CDR3 runs to 12 residues. The CDR3 loop is CASSKVSQGRFF. Here the CDR3 DNA reads TGTGCCAGCAGCAAAGTTTCCCAGGGGCGGTTCTTC.

The J gene is TRBJ2-2, the V gene TRBV11-3, with 9 bases fitting TRBD1. The CDR3 covers 14 residues. Losses at the gene ends were 4 bases for V and 7 bases for J; bases not matched to a gene: 4. Germline CDR1 reads SGHNT; CDR2 reads YENEEA. The CDR3 reads CASSSQGAIGELFF. CDR3 bases: TGTGCCAGCAGCTCACAGGGGGCGATCGGGGAGCTGTTTTTT. Full variable domain (missing parts from reference TRBV11-3 and TRBJ2-2): EAGVVQSPRYKIIEKKQPVAFWCNPISGHNTLYWYLQNLGQGPELLIRYENEEAVDDSQLPKDRFSAERLKGVDSTLKIQPAELGDSAVYLCASSSQGAIGELFFGEGSRLTVL.

This sequence joins TRBV13 and TRBJ2-3; tentatively, D is TRBD2 (6 bases). The CDR3 length is 15 residues. The V gene lost 5 bases and the J gene lost 0 bases, with 12 bases spanning the gap. CDR1 is PRHDT, CDR2 FYEKMQ, per germline (reference sequence). CDR3 nucleotides: TGTGCCAGCAGCCCACGCGGGACTAGCACAGATACGCAGTATTTT. This gives the protein CASSPRGTSTDTQYF.

V gene TRBV15 combines with J gene TRBJ2-7, with TRBD1 as a possible D gene (5 bases). The CDR3 length is 14 residues. Germline CDR1 is LNHNV and CDR2 is YYDKDF (reference sequence). V lost 0 bases and J lost 5, with 11 bases in between. The CDR3, as DNA: TGTGCCACCAGCAGAGAACGGTGGACAAACGAGCAGTACTTC. Its translation is CATSRERWTNEQYF.

The chain joins TRBV2 to TRBJ2-3; D gene uncertain. CDR3 length: 11 residues. Germline loops: CDR1 SNHLY, CDR2 FYNNEI. Trimming took 6 bases from V and 6 from J, leaving 7 bases between them. The CDR3 nucleotides are TGTGCCAGCAGCTCCGAGGATACGCAGTATTTT. Translating gives CASSSEDTQYF. Full variable domain (outside the CDR3, taken from reference TRBV2 and TRBJ2-3): EPEVTQTPSHQVTQMGQEVILRCVPISNHLYFYWYRQILGQKVEFLVSFYNNEISEKSEIFDDQFSVERPDGSNFTLKIRSTKLEDSAMYFCASSSEDTQYFGPGTRLTVL.

Details on this clone: Other DNA sequences in the sample encode the same CDR3. J is TRBJ1-5 and V is TRBV18, with a weak D call TRBD1 (5 bases). With 6 bases removed from V and 2 bases from J, the gap between germline ends came to 8 bases. Germline loops: CDR1 KGHSH, CDR2 LQKENI. The CDR3 sequence is 13 residues long. CDR3 DNA sequence: TGTGCCAGCTCCACGGGGGGCAATCAGCCCCAGCATTTT. It encodes CASSTGGNQPQHF.

As regards this clone: This is likely a read error, given that the CDR3 carries no conserved phenylalanine or tryptophan at its end. It is unclear where the CDR3 begins or ends on the DNA, so no DNA is shown, and the CDR3 is as TCRdb lists it. This sequence joins TRBV11-2 and TRBJ2-7; TRBD2 is taken as the D call from the table, unchecked against the DNA. The CDR3 is 12 residues long, counting both termini. The germline CDR1 and CDR2 sequences are SGHAT and FQNNGV. The CDR3: CASSLAGGRPSL.

The V and J genes are TRBV5-4 and TRBJ2-2; 14 bases map to TRBD2. This CDR3 has 17 amino acids. V shed 3 bases, J shed 4 bases, and the junction held 5 bases outside the gene matches. From germline, CDR1 is SGHNT and CDR2 YYREEE (reference sequence). The CDR3 DNA sequence: TGTGCCAGCAGCTCGGGACTAGCGGGGGATATCACCGGGGAGCTGTTTTTT. Translating it yields CASSSGLAGDITGELFF.

V usage is TRBV18 and J usage is TRBJ2-7; possible D gene TRBD1, 6 bases. Germline lookup yields CDR1 KGHSH and CDR2 LQKENI. The CDR3 length is 18 residues. The V gene lost 2 bases and the J gene lost 4 bases, with 24 bases spanning the gap. The CDR3 DNA reads as TGTGCCAGCTCACCAAACTCCCAATTCGGGCAGGGGAGATACGAGCAGTACTTC. Translating gives CASSPNSQFGQGRYEQYF. Based on the CDR3 plus reference TRBV18 and TRBJ2-7, the full variable domain is NAGVMQNPRHLVRRRGQEARLRCSPMKGHSHVYWYRQLPEEGLKFMVYLQKENIIDESGMPKERFSAEFPKEGPSILRIQQVVRGDSAAYFCASSPNSQFGQGRYEQYFGPGTRLTVT.

The V gene is TRBV13, the J gene TRBJ1-5, with 7 bases identical to TRBD1. V lost 5 bases to trimming and J lost 3 bases; unmatched junction nucleotides: 4. The CDR3 spans 14 residues. CDR1 PRHDT and CDR2 FYEKMQ come from the germline V gene (reference sequence). The CDR3 region is CASSLGQVNQPQHF. CDR3 coding DNA: TGTGCCAGCAGCCTCGGACAGGTCAATCAGCCCCAGCATTTT.

This clone was seen a few times. The V gene is TRBV3-1 (or the pseudogene TRBV3-2), the J gene TRBJ2-3, with 7 bases lining up with TRBD1. CDR3 size: 20 residues. The germline V gene encodes CDR1 LGHDT and CDR2 YNNKEL (reference sequence). Trimming cost V 0 bases and J 5 bases; bases outside gene matches: 20. In nucleotides, the CDR3 is TGTGCCAGCAGCCAAGATCGGGGATCTTCGGACAGGTGGGGCAAAGATACGCAGTATTTT. Encoded protein: CASSQDRGSSDRWGKDTQYF.

The chain employs TRBV19 and TRBJ2-4; 7 bases fit TRBD2. CDR1 LNHDA and CDR2 SQIVND come from the germline V gene (reference sequence). Germline trimming cut 4 bases from V and 5 bases from J; bases unmatched to any gene: 11. The CDR3 runs 16 residues. CDR3 sequence: CASSTTGGKGQNIQYF. CDR3 bases: TGTGCCAGTAGTACGACCGGGGGGAAAGGGCAAAACATTCAGTACTTC.

The chain joins TRBV6-2 or TRBV6-3 to TRBJ1-1, with D maybe TRBD1 (5 bases). Germline-derived CDR1 and CDR2 are MNHEY and SVGEGT. The CDR3 contains 14 residues. The germline V and J ends were trimmed by 4 bases and 12 bases, with 21 bases remaining between them. CDR3 in DNA: TGTGCCAGCAGTTTCACCTGGACATCCCTGAGGTCTTTCTTT. It encodes CASSFTWTSLRSFF.

The chain links TRBV6-1 to TRBJ2-7; 9 positions match TRBD1. CDR3 length: 15 amino acids. The V segment lost 0 bases and the J segment 0 bases; nucleotides outside the gene matches: 0. Germline CDR1 and CDR2: MNHNS and SASEGT. CDR3 DNA sequence: TGTGCCAGCAGTGAAGCGACAGGGGGCTCCTACGAGCAGTACTTC. Translating it yields CASSEATGGSYEQYF.

The V and J genes are TRBV9 and TRBJ2-2, with TRBD2 matching over 10 bases. The CDR3 covers 16 residues. The V segment lost 1 base and the J segment 0 bases; nucleotides outside the gene matches: 0. Germline CDR1 and CDR2: SGDLS and YYNGEE. Here the CDR3 reads CASSVTSGTNTGELFF. CDR3 sequence (DNA): TGTGCCAGCAGCGTAACTAGCGGGACGAACACCGGGGAGCTGTTTTTT.

This CDR3 is CASSLRGYNEQFF. The CDR3 DNA is TGTGCCAGCAGCCTTAGAGGTTACAATGAGCAGTTCTTC. V is TRBV16 and J is TRBJ2-1; D is undetermined. This CDR3 comprises 13 residues. With 4 bases removed from V and 4 bases from J, the gap between germline ends came to 8 bases. CDR1 and CDR2 from the germline V gene are KGHSY and FQNENV.

The chain is built from TRBV6-2 or TRBV6-3 and TRBJ1-2; 7 bases are a match to TRBD1. The CDR3 extends over 13 amino acids. The germline V gene has CDR1 MNHEY and CDR2 SVGEGT. J lost 8 bases, V lost 6 bases, and 9 bases had no gene match. The CDR3 bases are TGTGCCAGCAGCCTTGACAGGGCCGAGGGCTACACCTTC. This gives the protein CASSLDRAEGYTF.